The clone carrying this T cell receptor beta chain was observed once. Its antigen is still unknown. The nonmyeloablative bone marrow transplants came from related graft donors, with transient mixed chimerism. Unstimulated Tregs (CD4+CD25+CD127-) and CD4+CD25- non-Tregs were sorted from PBMCs. The sample comes from a study of Tregs in tolerant kidney transplant recipients. Study-wide results and caveats: Antigen-driven expansion was suggested because donor-specific Tregs expanded more than all Tregs in tolerant patients. Validation in larger populations is needed because few patients were studied.

The CDR3 extends over 15 amino acids. Germline V CDR1 and CDR2: SGHRS, YFSETQ. After removal of 5 bases from V and 4 bases from J, the junction contained 10 bases not matched to a gene. Here immunoSEQ multiplex PCR was the method, and the copy in TCRdb shows in-frame clones only, minus some. The table includes about 64,000 clones, around 87% detected once. This TCR came from a human patient who received a combined kidney and bone marrow transplant. Some T cells may possibly be graft donor cells. The chain is built from TRBV5-1 and TRBJ2-7, with 9 bases matching TRBD1. Source: CD4+ T cells from blood (PBMCs), taken 6 months after the transplant. In DNA, the CDR3 is TGCGCCAGCAGGGGAGGACAGGGGAGGTGGTACGAGCAGTACTTC. Translation: CASRGGQGRWYEQYF.